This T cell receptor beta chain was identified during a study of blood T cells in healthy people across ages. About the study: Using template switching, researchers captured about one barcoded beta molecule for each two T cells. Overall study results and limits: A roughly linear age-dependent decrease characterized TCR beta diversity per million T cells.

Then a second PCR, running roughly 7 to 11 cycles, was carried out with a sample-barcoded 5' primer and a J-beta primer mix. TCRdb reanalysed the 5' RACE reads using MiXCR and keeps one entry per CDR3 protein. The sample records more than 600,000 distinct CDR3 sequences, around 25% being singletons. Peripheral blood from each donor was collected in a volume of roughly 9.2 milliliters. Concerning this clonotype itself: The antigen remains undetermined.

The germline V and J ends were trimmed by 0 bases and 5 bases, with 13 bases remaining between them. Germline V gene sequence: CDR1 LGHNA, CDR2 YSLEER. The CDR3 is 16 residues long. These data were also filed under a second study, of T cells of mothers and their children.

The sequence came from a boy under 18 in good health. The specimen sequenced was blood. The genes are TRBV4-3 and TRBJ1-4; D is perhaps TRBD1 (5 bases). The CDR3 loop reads CASSQEPGGGNEKLFF. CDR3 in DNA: TGCGCCAGCAGCCAAGAGCCTGGGGGAGGGAATGAAAAACTGTTTTTT.